The present T cell receptor (beta chain) was sequenced within a study of immune characterization of retroperitoneal liposarcoma. Only a few counts were recorded for this clonotype. A read error may be the cause here, since a much bigger clone is one base away. After removal of 11 bases from V and 6 bases from J, the junction contained 10 bases not matched to a gene. Germline CDR1 and CDR2: MNHEY and SVGAGI. CDR3 size: 13 residues. In TCRdb, the PCR reads were re-called with MiXCR into one record per CDR3 protein. The profile shows approximately 10,000 distinct CDR3 sequences, around 24% of them singletons.

Sequenced material: tumor tissue. This TCR derives from a female donor with retroperitoneal liposarcoma. The V call is TRBV6-5, the J call TRBJ1-5; 7 bases line up with TRBD1. The DNA for the CDR3 is TGTGCCGTCGACAGGGAAAGAGGTCAGCCCCAGCATTTT. This gives the protein CAVDRERGQPQHF.